Presented here are 8 T cell receptor beta chains from one specimen sequenced in a study of cytomegalovirus exposure and HLA in healthy donors. 60 Vbeta and 13 Jbeta primers were used in PCR. Sequencing was performed with immunoSEQ multiplex PCR; in TCRdb, only in-frame clones are kept and a portion is missing. This table has about 200,000 clones, 70% to 85% appearing once. The sequenced sample consisted of PBMCs. Receptors originate from a girl under 10 years old in good health and CMV-seronegative.

V usage is TRBV5-1 and J usage is TRBJ1-1, with unresolved D. V shed 3 bases and J shed 1 base, with 16 bases lying between them. The CDR3 consists of 16 residues. The germline CDR1 and CDR2 sequences are SGHRS and YFSETQ. CDR3 sequence (DNA): TGCGCCAGCAGCTCGATCCCCGGGTTCGGGAACACTGAAGCTTTCTTT. Amino acid sequence: CASSSIPGFGNTEAFF.

The chain joins TRBV2 to TRBJ2-5; 11 bases map to TRBD2. The CDR3 is 16 amino acids. Germline loops: CDR1 SNHLY, CDR2 FYNNEI. Losses at the gene ends were 3 bases for V and 7 bases for J; bases not matched to a gene: 10. The CDR3 sequence is CASSERERLAGGTQYF. DNA of the CDR3: TGTGCCAGCAGTGAGAGGGAGAGGCTAGCGGGAGGGACCCAGTACTTC.

The chain has TRBV19 and TRBJ2-7; 7 nucleotides match TRBD1. Germline V CDR1 and CDR2: LNHDA, SQIVND (reference sequence). Trimming cost V 5 bases and J 0 bases; bases outside gene matches: 7. The CDR3 covers 15 residues. The CDR3 sequence: CASSPRDSPSYEQYF. In DNA form, the CDR3 reads TGTGCCAGTAGTCCCCGGGACAGTCCCTCCTACGAGCAGTACTTC.

This chain joins TRBV7-9 and TRBJ1-1; D ambiguous. The CDR3 is made up of 12 amino acids. Trimming removed 5 bases at V and 1 base at J, with 5 bases between. CDR1 SEHNR and CDR2 FQNEAQ come from the germline V gene (reference sequence). CDR3 residues: CASSEGNTEAFF. DNA for the CDR3: TGTGCCAGCAGCGAGGGGAACACTGAAGCTTTCTTT.

The chain employs TRBV11-2 and TRBJ2-7; the match to TRBD2 covers 9 bases. The CDR3 is 17 residues long. V was clipped by 4 bases and J by 4 bases; unmatched bases: 14. Germline V lookup: CDR1 SGHAT, CDR2 FQNNGV. The CDR3 sequence is CASSSLSGSGRTYEQYF. CDR3 nucleotides: TGTGCCAGCAGCTCTTTGAGCGGTAGCGGGAGAACATACGAGCAGTACTTC.

This clone was seen just once. This chain uses TRBV19 with TRBJ1-4; TRBD1 agrees at 10 bases. Germline CDR1 is LNHDA and CDR2 is SQIVND (reference sequence). This CDR3 region has 15 residues. The V gene end was trimmed by 8 bases and the J gene end by 8 bases; junction bases not matched to a gene: 11. The CDR3 DNA reads as TGTGCCAGTTCCCCGGGACAGGGGTTATGGGAAAAACTGTTTTTT. Protein product: CASSPGQGLWEKLFF. The full variable domain, its missing parts supplied by reference TRBV19 and TRBJ1-4, is DGGITQSPKYLFRKEGQNVTLSCEQNLNHDAMYWYRQDPGQGLRLIYYSQIVNDFQKGDIAEGYSVSREKKESFPLTVTSAQKNPTAFYLCASSPGQGLWEKLFFGSGTQLSVL.

V and J are TRBV4-1 and TRBJ1-5, with D maybe TRBD1 (6 bases). This CDR3 spans 16 amino acids. Germline-derived CDR1 and CDR2 are MGHRA and YSYEKL. With 4 bases removed from V and 5 bases from J, the gap between germline ends came to 18 bases. In DNA, the CDR3 is TGCGCCAGCAGCCCGCACTTGACAGGCCTTGATCAGCCCCAGCATTTT. Protein sequence: CASSPHLTGLDQPQHF.

Worth noting for this clone: Other DNA sequences from this sample encode an identical CDR3 as well. V and J are TRBV7-9 and TRBJ1-2; D perhaps matches TRBD1 (5 bases). V was cut by 1 base and J by 2 bases, with 8 bases left in between. The germline V gene has CDR1 SEHNR and CDR2 FQNEAQ (reference sequence). There are 14 residues in the CDR3. In DNA, the CDR3 is TGTGCCAGCAGCTTAGGGGCAGGGAACTATGGCTACACCTTC. It codes for CASSLGAGNYGYTF.